These 5 T cell receptor beta chains were all obtained from the same sample, sequenced in a study of blood T cell repertoires in COVID-19. Clones were read by immunoSEQ multiplex PCR, and TCRdb kept only the in-frame ones, dropping some. The table includes roughly 70,000 clones, roughly 84% detected once. The sample consisted of peripheral blood. These receptors were collected from a woman aged 80 or older with active or convalescent COVID-19.

The chain carries TRBV6-5 and TRBJ2-5; 9 bases are shared with TRBD1. This CDR3 comprises 15 residues. Trimming cost V 6 bases and J 0 bases; bases outside gene matches: 5. Germline CDR1 reads MNHEY; CDR2 reads SVGAGI. This CDR3 is CASRTGGAYQETQYF. Here the CDR3 DNA reads TGTGCCAGCAGAACAGGGGGCGCATACCAAGAGACCCAGTACTTC.

A few counts support this clone. The chain joins TRBV6-5 to TRBJ2-2; 7 bases match TRBD1. V shed 11 bases and J 4 bases; nucleotides not matched to a gene: 7. Looked up from germline, CDR1 is MNHEY and CDR2 is SVGAGI. This CDR3 comprises 13 residues. CDR3 loop: CAGRDSLTGELFF. CDR3 coding DNA: TGTGCCGGAAGGGACAGCCTCACCGGGGAGCTGTTTTTT.

V usage is TRBV18 and J usage is TRBJ2-3, with 8 bases identical to TRBD2. V was pared by 10 bases and J by 3 bases, with 3 bases of the junction left unmatched. CDR3 size: 12 residues. The germline CDR1 and CDR2 sequences are KGHSH and LQKENI. CDR3 in amino acids: CAIPGGTDTQYF. CDR3 DNA sequence: TGTGCCATTCCGGGAGGGACAGATACGCAGTATTTT.

The rearrangement joins TRBV10-3 to TRBJ2-1; no clear D. The CDR3 runs 13 residues. Trimming removed 2 bases from V and 7 bases from J, with 9 bases in between. Germline loops: CDR1 ENHRY, CDR2 SYGVKD. CDR3 in DNA: TGTGCCATCAGTGAGGTATTCCCTAATGAGCAGTTCTTC. The encoded protein is CAISEVFPNEQFF.

This chain joins TRBV3-1 (or the pseudogene TRBV3-2) and TRBJ2-2, with D possibly matching TRBD1 (6 bases). CDR1 and CDR2 (germline): LGHDT, YNNKEL (reference sequence). The CDR3 runs 13 residues. V was pared by 8 bases and J by 3 bases, with 10 bases between. Here the CDR3 reads CASQGWDTGELFF. The CDR3, as DNA: TGTGCCAGCCAGGGGTGGGACACCGGGGAGCTGTTTTTT.